This T cell receptor beta chain appears in the sequencing data of a study of T-cell reconstitution after alpha-beta-depleted transplantation in children. Points from the study as a whole: Some patients owed their high day-60 TCRbeta diversity to surviving recipient T cells and thymic progenitors.

CDR1 is SGHDT and CDR2 is YYEEEE in the germline V gene. There are 16 residues in the CDR3. Trimming stripped 2 bases from V and 2 bases from J, with 17 bases between. As for this clonotype: Its antigen is as yet unknown.

As it was prepared, the TCRbeta library received unique molecular identifiers. TCRdb reprocessed the PCR reads with MiXCR, giving one entry per CDR3 protein. The sample holds hundreds of thousands of distinct CDR3 sequences, approximately 13% seen once. The receptor comes from a male patient between 5 and 17 years old who had a stem cell transplant for acute myeloid leukemia, so the T cells may come from the graft donor. Source: PBMCs, mostly from graft donor cells, taken 360 days after TCRalphabeta/CD19-depleted stem cell transplant. The chain has TRBV5-6 and TRBJ2-7, with D perhaps TRBD1 (6 bases). CDR3 nucleotide sequence: TGTGCCAGCAGCTTTCGGTTCAGGGGTCGACCCTACGAGCAGTACTTC. Amino acid sequence: CASSFRFRGRPYEQYF.